This T cell receptor beta chain stems from a study of tumor-infiltrating lymphocytes in primary liver carcinoma. The CDR3 is 13 residues long. Germline CDR1 and CDR2: MNHNS and SASEGT. Whole-study results and caveats: Tumor specimens were characterized by a significantly higher top-250-clone fraction than blood (p = 0.039). Overlap in tumor-adjacent and tumor-blood pairs fell below that of tumor region pairs.

Remarks on this clonotype: What it binds is not known.

Unsorted bulk tissue, roughly 19-34 mg of it, served as the source for co-extraction of RNA and DNA. Those sampled were patients whose primary liver carcinoma was treated by surgical resection. The study enrolled treatment-naive patients with chronic HBV infection. TCR beta cDNA was reverse-transcribed from 500 ng of total RNA. The reaction used a constant-region primer and ProtoScript II reverse transcriptase. Investigators got TCR beta libraries out of three nested multiplex PCR rounds, done with slightly modified ARM-PCR. PCR rounds one and two used TRBV1-TRBV30 forward primers with a C-beta reverse primer for around 11 cycles each. TCRdb used MiXCR to reprocess the multiplex PCR reads, holding one entry per CDR3 protein. The table lists around 79,000 distinct CDR3 sequences, roughly 72% of them singletons.

This chain uses TRBV6-1 with TRBJ2-7, with D perhaps TRBD1 (5 bases). This TCR derives from a man between 40 and 49 years old with primary liver carcinoma and hepatitis B virus infection. What was sequenced was tumor-adjacent normal liver tissue. CDR3 in DNA: TGTGCTGGGGCTCCAAATATGAGGTACGAGCAGTACTTC. Translation gives CAGAPNMRYEQYF.